The clone carrying this T cell receptor beta chain was seen ten or more times. The antigen remains undetermined. This sample was taken from a study of CD8 T cells in ankylosing spondylitis. Study results and caveats: Existing reports had already noted some motif variants in reactive arthritis synovial fluid and blood.

From the 5' RACE reads, TCRdb called clonotypes with MiXCR, one entry per CDR3 protein. The profile shows roughly 150,000 distinct CDR3 sequences, 30% to 35% of them singletons. Sequencing input: synovial fluid, either unsorted or a sorted T cell fraction (not recorded which). The origin of this receptor is a male donor with ankylosing spondylitis.

The CDR3 sequence: CASSLGLVSRELFF. The CDR3 coding sequence is TGTGCCAGCAGTTTAGGGCTGGTCTCCCGGGAGCTGTTTTTT. V gene TRBV6-5 combines with J gene TRBJ2-2; no definite D call. The length of the CDR3 is 14 residues. Trimming took off 4 bases at V and 9 bases at J, with 15 bases between the two ends. CDR1 is MNHEY, CDR2 SVGAGI, per germline.